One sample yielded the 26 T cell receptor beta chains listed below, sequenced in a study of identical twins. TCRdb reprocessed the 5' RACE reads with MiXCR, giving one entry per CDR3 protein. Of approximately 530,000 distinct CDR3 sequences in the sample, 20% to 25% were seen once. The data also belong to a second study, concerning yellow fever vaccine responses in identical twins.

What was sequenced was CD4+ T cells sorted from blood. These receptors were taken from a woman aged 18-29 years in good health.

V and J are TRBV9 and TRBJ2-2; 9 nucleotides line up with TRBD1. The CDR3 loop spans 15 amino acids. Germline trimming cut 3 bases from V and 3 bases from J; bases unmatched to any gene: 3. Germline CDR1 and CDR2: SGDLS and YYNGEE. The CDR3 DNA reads TGTGCCAGCAGCGCCAGGACAGGGGACACCGGGGAGCTGTTTTTT. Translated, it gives CASSARTGDTGELFF.

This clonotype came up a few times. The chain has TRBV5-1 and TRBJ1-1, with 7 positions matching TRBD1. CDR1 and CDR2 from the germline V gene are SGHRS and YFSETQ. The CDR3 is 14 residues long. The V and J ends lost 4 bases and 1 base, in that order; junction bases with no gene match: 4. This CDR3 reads CASSVTGENTEAFF. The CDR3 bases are TGCGCCAGCAGCGTCACAGGGGAGAACACTGAAGCTTTCTTT.

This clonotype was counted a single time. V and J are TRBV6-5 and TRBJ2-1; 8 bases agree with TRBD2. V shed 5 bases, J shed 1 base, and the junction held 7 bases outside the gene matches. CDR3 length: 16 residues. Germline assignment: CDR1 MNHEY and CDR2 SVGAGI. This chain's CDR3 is CASSHRRLASYNEQFF. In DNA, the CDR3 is TGTGCCAGCAGTCACCGCCGACTAGCGTCCTACAATGAGCAGTTCTTC.

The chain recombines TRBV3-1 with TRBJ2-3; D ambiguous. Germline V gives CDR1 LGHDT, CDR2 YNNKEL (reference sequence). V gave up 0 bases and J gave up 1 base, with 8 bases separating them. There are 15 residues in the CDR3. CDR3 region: CASSQDQPGTDTQYF. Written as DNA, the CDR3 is TGTGCCAGCAGCCAAGATCAACCCGGCACAGATACGCAGTATTTT.

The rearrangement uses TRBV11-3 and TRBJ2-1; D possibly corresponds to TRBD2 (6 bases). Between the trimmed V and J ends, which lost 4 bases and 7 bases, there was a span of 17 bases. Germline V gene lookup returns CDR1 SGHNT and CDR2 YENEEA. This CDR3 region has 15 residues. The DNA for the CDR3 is TGTGCCAGCAGCTCGGACTACGGCCACGATAATGAGCAGTTCTTC. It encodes CASSSDYGHDNEQFF.

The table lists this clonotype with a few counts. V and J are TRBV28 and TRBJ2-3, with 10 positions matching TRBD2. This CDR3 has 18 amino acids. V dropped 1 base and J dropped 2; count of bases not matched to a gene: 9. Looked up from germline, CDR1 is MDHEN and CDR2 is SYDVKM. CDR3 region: CASSLFPLAGVTTDTQYF. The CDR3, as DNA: TGTGCCAGCAGTTTATTTCCTCTAGCGGGAGTTACCACAGATACGCAGTATTTT. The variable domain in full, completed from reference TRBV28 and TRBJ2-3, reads DVKVTQSSRYLVKRTGEKVFLECVQDMDHENMFWYRQDPGLGLRLIYFSYDVKMKEKGDIPEGYSVSREKKERFSLILESASTNQTSMYLCASSLFPLAGVTTDTQYFGPGTRLTVL.

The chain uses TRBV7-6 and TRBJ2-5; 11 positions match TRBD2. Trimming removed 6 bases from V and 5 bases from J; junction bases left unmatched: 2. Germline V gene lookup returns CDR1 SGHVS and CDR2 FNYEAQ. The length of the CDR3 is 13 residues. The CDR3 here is CASSRTSGETQYF. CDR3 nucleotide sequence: TGTGCCAGCAGTCGGACTAGCGGGGAGACCCAGTACTTC.

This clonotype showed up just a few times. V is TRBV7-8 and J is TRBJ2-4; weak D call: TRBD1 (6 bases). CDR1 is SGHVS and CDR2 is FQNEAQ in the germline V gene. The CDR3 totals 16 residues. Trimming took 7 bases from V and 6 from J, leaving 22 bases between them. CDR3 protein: CASTIAGIGGLNIQYF. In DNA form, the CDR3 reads TGTGCCAGCACGATCGCCGGTATTGGGGGCTTAAACATTCAGTACTTC.

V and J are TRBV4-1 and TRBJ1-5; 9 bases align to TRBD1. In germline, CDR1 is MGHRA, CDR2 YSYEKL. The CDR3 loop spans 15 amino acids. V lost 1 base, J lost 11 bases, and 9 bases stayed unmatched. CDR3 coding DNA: TGCGCCAGCAGCCAAGGGGACAGGGCTATAGGGGCCCAGCATTTT. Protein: CASSQGDRAIGAQHF.

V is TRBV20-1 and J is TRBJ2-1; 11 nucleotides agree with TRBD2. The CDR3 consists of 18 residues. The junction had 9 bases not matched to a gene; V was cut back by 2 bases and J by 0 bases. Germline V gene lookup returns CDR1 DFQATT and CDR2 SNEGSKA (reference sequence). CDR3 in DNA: TGCAGTGCTAGAAGCCTTAGCGGGGGGGCCGGCTCCTACAATGAGCAGTTCTTC. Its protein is CSARSLSGGAGSYNEQFF.

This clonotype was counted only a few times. The CDR3 reads CASSIGQGSFGYTF. In DNA form, the CDR3 reads TGCGCCAGCAGCATAGGACAGGGGAGTTTTGGCTACACCTTC. This chain links TRBV5-1 with TRBJ1-2; TRBD1 matches at 9 bases. The CDR3 loop spans 14 amino acids. The germline V gene encodes CDR1 SGHRS and CDR2 YFSETQ. J gave up 7 bases and V 4 bases, and 8 bases lay outside the gene matches.

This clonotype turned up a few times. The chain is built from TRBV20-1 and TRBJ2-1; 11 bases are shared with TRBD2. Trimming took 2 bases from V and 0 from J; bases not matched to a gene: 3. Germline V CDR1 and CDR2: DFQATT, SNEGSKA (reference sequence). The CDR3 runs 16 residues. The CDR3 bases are TGCAGTGCTAGATCTAGCGGGAGGAGCTCCTACAATGAGCAGTTCTTC. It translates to CSARSSGRSSYNEQFF.

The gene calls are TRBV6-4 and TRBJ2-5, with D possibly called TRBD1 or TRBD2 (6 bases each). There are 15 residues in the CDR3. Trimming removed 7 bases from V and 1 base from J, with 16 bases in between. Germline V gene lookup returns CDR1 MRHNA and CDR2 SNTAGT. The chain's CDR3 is CASNEGPGAQETQYF. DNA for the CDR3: TGTGCCAGCAACGAAGGCCCGGGGGCCCAAGAGACCCAGTACTTC.

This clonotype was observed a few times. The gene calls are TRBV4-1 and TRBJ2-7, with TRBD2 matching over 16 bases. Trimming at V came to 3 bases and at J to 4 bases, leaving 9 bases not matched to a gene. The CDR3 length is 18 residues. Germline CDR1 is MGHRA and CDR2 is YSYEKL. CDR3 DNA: TGCGCCAGCAGCCAGAGGGGACTAGCGGGAGGGCCCGGATACGAGCAGTACTTC. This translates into CASSQRGLAGGPGYEQYF.

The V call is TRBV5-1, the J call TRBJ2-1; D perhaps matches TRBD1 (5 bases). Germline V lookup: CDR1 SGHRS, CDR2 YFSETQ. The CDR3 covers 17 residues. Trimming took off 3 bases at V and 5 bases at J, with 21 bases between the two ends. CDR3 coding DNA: TGCGCCAGCAGCTCGCCCCAGGGTGGCGCATCTAACAATGAGCAGTTCTTC. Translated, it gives CASSSPQGGASNNEQFF.

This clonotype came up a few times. The CDR3 sequence: CASSDGRARYEQYF. Here the CDR3 DNA reads TGTGCCAGCAGTGACGGGAGGGCCCGCTACGAGCAGTACTTC. The chain employs TRBV28 and TRBJ2-7; 8 bases line up with TRBD2. The CDR3 runs to 14 residues. Per germline, CDR1 MDHEN and CDR2 SYDVKM. The J segment lost 3 bases and the V segment lost 5 bases, leaving 6 bases of the junction unmatched.

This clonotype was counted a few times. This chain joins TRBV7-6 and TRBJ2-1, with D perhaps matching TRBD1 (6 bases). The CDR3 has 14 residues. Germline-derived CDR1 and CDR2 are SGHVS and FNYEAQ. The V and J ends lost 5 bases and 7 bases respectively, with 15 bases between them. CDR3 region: CASSLQGGWNEQFF. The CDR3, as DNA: TGTGCCAGCAGCCTACAGGGCGGCTGGAATGAGCAGTTCTTC.

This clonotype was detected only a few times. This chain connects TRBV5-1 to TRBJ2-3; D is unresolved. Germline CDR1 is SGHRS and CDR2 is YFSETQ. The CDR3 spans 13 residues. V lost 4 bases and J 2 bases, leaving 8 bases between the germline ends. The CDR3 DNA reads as TGCGCCAGCAGCCCGACGGCCACAGATACGCAGTATTTT. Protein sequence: CASSPTATDTQYF.

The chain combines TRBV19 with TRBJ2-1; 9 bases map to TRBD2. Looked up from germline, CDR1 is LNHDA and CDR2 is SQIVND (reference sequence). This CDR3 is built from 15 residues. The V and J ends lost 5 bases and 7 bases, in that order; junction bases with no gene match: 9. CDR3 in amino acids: CASSLLAGVTNEQFF. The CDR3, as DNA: TGTGCCAGTAGTTTATTAGCGGGAGTTACTAATGAGCAGTTCTTC. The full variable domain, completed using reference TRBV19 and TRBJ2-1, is DGGITQSPKYLFRKEGQNVTLSCEQNLNHDAMYWYRQDPGQGLRLIYYSQIVNDFQKGDIAEGYSVSREKKESFPLTVTSAQKNPTAFYLCASSLLAGVTNEQFFGPGTRLTVL.

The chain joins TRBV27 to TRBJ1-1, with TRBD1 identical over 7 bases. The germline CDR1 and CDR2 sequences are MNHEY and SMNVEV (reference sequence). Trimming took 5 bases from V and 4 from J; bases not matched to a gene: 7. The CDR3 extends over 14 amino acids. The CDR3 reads CASSKGQVLTEAFF. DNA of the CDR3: TGTGCCAGCAGTAAAGGACAGGTCCTCACTGAAGCTTTCTTT.

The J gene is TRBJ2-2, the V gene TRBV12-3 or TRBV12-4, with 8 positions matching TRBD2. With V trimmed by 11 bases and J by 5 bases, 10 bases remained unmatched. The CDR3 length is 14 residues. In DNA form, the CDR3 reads TGTGCCGGGACAAGCGGGAGCCGAACCGGGGAGCTGTTTTTT. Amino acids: CAGTSGSRTGELFF.

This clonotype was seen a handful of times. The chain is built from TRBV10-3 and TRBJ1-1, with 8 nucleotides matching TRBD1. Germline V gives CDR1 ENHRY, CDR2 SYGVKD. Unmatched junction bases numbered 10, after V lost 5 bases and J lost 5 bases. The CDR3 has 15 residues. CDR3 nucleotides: TGTGCCATCAGTTCCCGGACAGGGACTGTAACTGAAGCTTTCTTT. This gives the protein CAISSRTGTVTEAFF.

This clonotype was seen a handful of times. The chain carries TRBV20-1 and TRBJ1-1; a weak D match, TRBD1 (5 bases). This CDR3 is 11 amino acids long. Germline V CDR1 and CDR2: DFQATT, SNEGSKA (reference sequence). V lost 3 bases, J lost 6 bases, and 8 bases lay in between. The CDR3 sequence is CSASGAAEAFF. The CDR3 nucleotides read TGCAGTGCTAGCGGGGCAGCTGAAGCTTTCTTT.

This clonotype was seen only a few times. In DNA form, the CDR3 reads TGTGCCAGCAGCTTGGCCGTGTCTAGCGGGAGCAAATCCTACGAGCAGTACTTC. It codes for CASSLAVSSGSKSYEQYF. This chain joins TRBV5-6 and TRBJ2-7, with TRBD2 matching 10 bases. From germline, CDR1 is SGHDT and CDR2 YYEEEE. This CDR3 is built from 18 residues. The junction had 10 bases not matched to a gene; V was cut back by 0 bases and J by 1 base.

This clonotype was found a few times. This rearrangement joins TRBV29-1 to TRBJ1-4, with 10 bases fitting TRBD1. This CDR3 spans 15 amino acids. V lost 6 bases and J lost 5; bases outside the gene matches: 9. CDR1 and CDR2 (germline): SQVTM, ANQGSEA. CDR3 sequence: CSVPGQGKLNEKLFF. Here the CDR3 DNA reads TGCAGCGTCCCGGGACAGGGGAAATTAAATGAAAAACTGTTTTTT.

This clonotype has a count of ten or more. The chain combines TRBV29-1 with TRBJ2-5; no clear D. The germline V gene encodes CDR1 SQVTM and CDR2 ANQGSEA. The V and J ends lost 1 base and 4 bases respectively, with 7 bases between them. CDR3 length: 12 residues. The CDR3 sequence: CSVEGLGETQYF. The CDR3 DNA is TGCAGCGTTGAAGGCCTAGGAGAGACCCAGTACTTC.